This T cell receptor beta chain came from a study of CD8 T cells in Susac syndrome. The T cells that were sequenced for TCR beta were CD8+ and CD4+ cells from blood. Reverse transcription of about 0.5 to 1 ug RNA was carried out with random hexamers. It was immunoSEQ multiplex PCR that amplified TCR beta CDR3 across 54 Vbeta and 13 Jbeta. TCRdb ran MiXCR on the immunoSEQ multiplex PCR reads and lists one entry per CDR3 protein. The sample lists approximately 150,000 distinct CDR3 sequences, around 94% occurring once. Looked up from germline, CDR1 is LNHDA and CDR2 is SQIVND (reference sequence). The V gene lost 9 bases and the J gene lost 1 base, with 12 bases spanning the gap. This CDR3 contains 13 residues.

The rearrangement links TRBV19 to TRBJ1-1; D call uncertain. This TCR came from a human donor in good health. Input material: CD4+ T cells from PBMCs. CDR3 DNA sequence: TGTGCCAGCGGTCGGACTGGGAACACTGAAGCTTTCTTT. Protein product: CASGRTGNTEAFF.